These 22 T cell receptor beta chains share one sample of origin, sequenced in a study of CXCR3-negative and CXCR3-positive naive CD8 T cells. Findings of the study overall: Naive CXCR3-positive cells had TRB CDR3s more hydrophobic than those of CXCR3-negative naive cells.

These receptors are not linked to any known antigen. Through 5' RACE with UMI labels, the TRB cDNA libraries were prepared. From the 5' RACE reads, TCRdb lists one entry per CDR3 protein and no DNA. The sample has over 150,000 distinct CDR3 sequences. The source material was naive CXCR3+ CD8+ T cells from blood. Subset given: CD45RO-CCR7+CD27+CD95- naive CD8+ T cells expressing CXCR3 (TNR3+). The source is a human donor in good health. Some clones in this sample may be carry-over from other donors' samples.

The J gene is TRBJ2-1, the V gene TRBV9; TCRdb lists TRBD1, though no DNA is available to test this call. This CDR3 contains 15 residues. In germline, CDR1 is SGDLS, CDR2 YYNGEE. The CDR3 loop is CASSVGAGSYNEQFF.

The rearrangement joins TRBV7-9 to TRBJ2-5; absent DNA, TCRdb's TRBD1 call cannot be checked. CDR3 length equals 17 residues. CDR1 is SEHNR, CDR2 FQNEAQ, per germline (reference sequence). The CDR3: CASSSAPGQGALETQYF.

The chain is built from TRBV10-3 and TRBJ2-2; TCRdb lists TRBD1, though no DNA is available to test this call. The CDR3 length is 16 residues. CDR1 ENHRY and CDR2 SYGVKD come from the germline V gene. CDR3 region: CAISETTGQSTGELFF.

This chain links TRBV27 with TRBJ2-2; TCRdb's D gene call, TRBD2, goes unchecked for lack of DNA. CDR1 and CDR2 from the germline V gene are MNHEY and SMNVEV (reference sequence). The CDR3 runs 15 residues. The CDR3 sequence is CASSLSLGGTGELFF.

This chain joins TRBV20-1 and TRBJ1-1; TCRdb returns TRBD1, unconfirmable since there is no DNA. Germline lookup yields CDR1 DFQATT and CDR2 SNEGSKA (reference sequence). The CDR3 length is 13 residues. This CDR3 reads CSARRGGNTEAFF.

The V gene is TRBV11-2, the J gene TRBJ2-7; absent DNA, TCRdb's TRBD2 call cannot be checked. Germline CDR1 is SGHAT and CDR2 is FQNNGV. CDR3 size: 17 residues. This CDR3 reads CASSLGLAGEHYYEQYF.

The V call is TRBV6-2 or TRBV6-3, the J call TRBJ1-1. Germline V gives CDR1 MNHEY, CDR2 SVGEGT. The CDR3 extends over 13 amino acids. Here the CDR3 reads CASSYSVNTEAFF.

The rearrangement uses TRBV3-1 and TRBJ1-1. The CDR3 totals 15 residues. Germline CDR1 and CDR2: LGHDT and YNNKEL (reference sequence). CDR3 region: CASSQDREMNTEAFF.

The chain employs TRBV5-1 and TRBJ2-7; TCRdb outputs TRBD2, but without DNA this stays unchecked. The length of the CDR3 is 15 residues. The germline gives CDR1 SGHRS, CDR2 YFSETQ. CDR3: CASRVDGGAVREQYF.

The CDR3 protein is CASSSPGPTGTEQFF. The V call is TRBV28, the J call TRBJ2-1; absent DNA, TCRdb's TRBD1 call cannot be checked. Germline V lookup: CDR1 MDHEN, CDR2 SYDVKM. The CDR3 runs 15 residues.

The chain has TRBV29-1 and TRBJ1-2. There are 16 residues in the CDR3. Germline V CDR1 and CDR2: SQVTM, ANQGSEA. CDR3 loop: CSVEWLDEAGNYGYTF. Complete variable domain (other parts from reference TRBV29-1 and TRBJ1-2): SAVISQKPSRDICQRGTSLTIQCQVDSQVTMMFWYRQQPGQSLTLIATANQGSEATYESGFVIDKFPISRPNLTFSTLTVSNMSPEDSSIYLCSVEWLDEAGNYGYTFGSGTRLTVV.

The chain has TRBV29-1 and TRBJ1-2. The CDR3 is 12 amino acids. CDR1 and CDR2 from the germline V gene are SQVTM and ANQGSEA. Here the CDR3 reads CSGETDAYGYTF.

This chain links TRBV20-1 with TRBJ1-1; with no DNA, the TCRdb D assignment of TRBD1 cannot be verified. CDR1 and CDR2 from the germline V gene are DFQATT and SNEGSKA (reference sequence). The CDR3 totals 15 residues. The CDR3 sequence: CSAPVEAYTVAEAFF.

V is TRBV28 and J is TRBJ2-3; TCRdb lists TRBD2, though no DNA is available to test this call. This CDR3 is built from 15 residues. Germline CDR1 and CDR2: MDHEN and SYDVKM. The CDR3 region is CASSPAGASTDTQYF.

This chain links TRBV4-3 with TRBJ2-3; checking the TCRdb D call of TRBD2 is not possible without DNA. The length of the CDR3 is 16 residues. Germline V gene sequence: CDR1 LGHNA, CDR2 YSLEER. CDR3 residues: CASSQEVAGGSDTQYF.

The chain recombines TRBV13 with TRBJ2-2. This CDR3 has 15 amino acids. CDR1 is PRHDT, CDR2 FYEKMQ, per germline (reference sequence). The CDR3 loop reads CASSPTGSGTGELFF. The variable domain in full, with the rest retrieved from reference TRBV13 and TRBJ2-2, is AAGVIQSPRHLIKEKRETATLKCYPIPRHDTVYWYQQGPGQDPQFLISFYEKMQSDKGSIPDRFSAQQFSDYHSELNMSSLELGDSALYFCASSPTGSGTGELFFGEGSRLTVL.

The V and J genes are TRBV15 and TRBJ2-1; TCRdb calls TRBD1, which cannot be checked without DNA. This CDR3 contains 16 residues. Germline CDR1 LNHNV, CDR2 YYDKDF (reference sequence). Here the CDR3 reads CATSRDRDSPTAEQFF.

The gene calls are TRBV20-1 and TRBJ2-7; TCRdb's D call, TRBD1, is unchecked because there is no DNA. The germline V gene has CDR1 DFQATT and CDR2 SNEGSKA (reference sequence). CDR3 size: 13 residues. The CDR3 region is CSARGIAGYEQYF.

This chain uses TRBV4-3 with TRBJ1-2. Germline V gene data show CDR1 as LGHNA and CDR2 as YSLEER. The CDR3 extends over 16 amino acids. The CDR3: CASSQDSWTANYGYTF.

The V and J genes are TRBV4-3 and TRBJ2-7; TCRdb lists TRBD1, though no DNA is available to test this call. The CDR3 covers 17 residues. Germline CDR1 reads LGHNA; CDR2 reads YSLEER. The CDR3 protein is CASSQDLRGLSSYEQYF.

The CDR3 loop reads CASSLMGQSTNEQFF. This chain uses TRBV5-1 with TRBJ2-1; the D call from TCRdb, TRBD1, cannot be confirmed without DNA. Germline CDR1 is SGHRS and CDR2 is YFSETQ. The CDR3 sequence is 15 residues long.

This sequence joins TRBV3-1 and TRBJ2-1; TCRdb's D gene call, TRBD2, goes unchecked for lack of DNA. This CDR3 is built from 18 residues. CDR1 and CDR2 (germline): LGHDT, YNNKEL (reference sequence). This CDR3 reads CASSPGLAEYLSYNEQFF.